The 20 T cell receptor beta chains below come from one sample, sequenced in a study of T cell changes during pregnancy in multiple sclerosis. Clones were read by immunoSEQ multiplex PCR, and TCRdb kept only the in-frame ones, dropping some. The data contain 80,000 to 130,000 clones, around 94% of them singletons. The specimen was peripheral blood, collected in the second trimester of pregnancy. The receptor set was obtained from a female donor with multiple sclerosis, enrolled in a pregnancy study.

The rearrangement joins TRBV11-3 to TRBJ2-1; 10 bases align to TRBD1. CDR1 is SGHNT and CDR2 is YENEEA in the germline V gene. This CDR3 region has 14 residues. J lost 7 bases, V lost 4 bases, and 4 bases had no gene match. The CDR3 loop is CASSYGQGGNEQFF. Written as DNA, the CDR3 is TGTGCCAGCAGCTATGGACAGGGGGGAAATGAGCAGTTCTTC.

The V and J genes are TRBV7-2 and TRBJ2-1; 10 nucleotides align to TRBD2. V was clipped by 4 bases and J by 7 bases; unmatched bases: 10. CDR1 and CDR2 (germline): SGHTA, FQGNSA. There are 16 residues in the CDR3. CDR3 nucleotides: TGTGCCAGCAGCTCTCCGGGACTAGCGAAGATGAATGAGCAGTTCTTC. Encoded protein: CASSSPGLAKMNEQFF.

The sample holds a few counts of this clone. The chain carries TRBV7-9 and TRBJ1-1; TRBD1 is a possible D gene (5 bases). The germline CDR1 and CDR2 sequences are SEHNR and FQNEAQ (reference sequence). With 6 bases removed from V and 1 base from J, the gap between germline ends came to 15 bases. CDR3 length equals 15 residues. The CDR3 DNA is TGTGCCAGCAGGACGGTCAGGGATACGAACACTGAAGCTTTCTTT. Its protein product is CASRTVRDTNTEAFF.

This clone occurred once. This chain joins TRBV9 and TRBJ2-5; 8 bases are a match to TRBD2. Per germline, CDR1 SGDLS and CDR2 YYNGEE. The CDR3 is 17 amino acids. Trimming cost V 4 bases and J 5 bases; bases outside gene matches: 16. CDR3 bases: TGTGCCAGCAGCCGTAGGGCAGGACTAGCTGTATCGGAGACCCAGTACTTC. It is translated as CASSRRAGLAVSETQYF. Together with reference TRBV9 and TRBJ2-5, the CDR3 gives the full variable domain: DSGVTQTPKHLITATGQRVTLRCSPRSGDLSVYWYQQSLDQGLQFLIQYYNGEERAKGNILERFSAQQFPDLHSELNLSSLELGDSALYFCASSRRAGLAVSETQYFGPGTRLLVL.

V is TRBV7-2 and J is TRBJ2-1; D is unresolved. The germline V gene has CDR1 SGHTA and CDR2 FQGNSA. The CDR3 loop spans 14 amino acids. Trimming shortened V by 0 bases and J by 0 bases, and 3 bases separated the two germline ends. CDR3 residues: CASSLASSYNEQFF. The CDR3 DNA reads TGTGCCAGCAGCTTAGCGAGCTCCTACAATGAGCAGTTCTTC.

This clone has a single count. The J gene is TRBJ2-3, the V gene TRBV5-1; 9 positions match TRBD2. The CDR3 covers 15 residues. Germline V lookup: CDR1 SGHRS, CDR2 YFSETQ. The V segment lost 3 bases and the J segment 1 base; nucleotides outside the gene matches: 3. CDR3 sequence reads: CASSSRTSGTDTQYF. The DNA for the CDR3 is TGCGCCAGCAGCTCCAGGACTAGCGGCACAGATACGCAGTATTTT. Filled out from reference TRBV5-1 and TRBJ2-3, the complete variable domain reads KAGVTQTPRYLIKTRGQQVTLSCSPISGHRSVSWYQQTPGQGLQFLFEYFSETQRNKGNFPGRFSGRQFSNSRSEMNVSTLELGDSALYLCASSSRTSGTDTQYFGPGTRLTVL.

The chain employs TRBV2 and TRBJ2-7, with D possibly matching TRBD2 (6 bases). Trimming stripped 7 bases from V and 0 bases from J, with 10 bases between. The length of the CDR3 is 13 residues. The germline gives CDR1 SNHLY, CDR2 FYNNEI. CDR3 sequence reads: CASMGGSSYEQYF. The CDR3 DNA is TGTGCCAGCATGGGGGGTTCCTCCTACGAGCAGTACTTC. The whole variable domain, remainder taken from reference TRBV2 and TRBJ2-7, is EPEVTQTPSHQVTQMGQEVILRCVPISNHLYFYWYRQILGQKVEFLVSFYNNEISEKSEIFDDQFSVERPDGSNFTLKIRSTKLEDSAMYFCASMGGSSYEQYFGPGTRLTVT.

This chain uses TRBV27 with TRBJ1-5; D uncertain. The CDR3 sequence is 14 residues long. In germline, CDR1 is MNHEY, CDR2 SMNVEV (reference sequence). The V and J ends lost 5 bases and 1 base respectively, with 9 bases between them. The CDR3 DNA is TGTGCCAGCAGTCCCACGAGGAGCAATCAGCCCCAGCATTTT. It encodes CASSPTRSNQPQHF.

The chain carries TRBV7-9 and TRBJ2-3; 15 nucleotides line up with TRBD2. Trimming at V came to 5 bases and at J to 3 bases, leaving 9 bases not matched to a gene. The CDR3 totals 18 residues. The germline V gene has CDR1 SEHNR and CDR2 FQNEAQ (reference sequence). The CDR3 bases are TGTGCCAGCAGCGCCCCGAGGGGACTAGCGGGAGGTACAGATACGCAGTATTTT. Translated, it gives CASSAPRGLAGGTDTQYF.

The chain employs TRBV5-4 and TRBJ1-2; 8 nucleotides agree with TRBD1. Germline CDR1 SGHNT, CDR2 YYREEE (reference sequence). The CDR3 is made up of 13 amino acids. V shed 9 bases, J shed 2 bases, and the junction held 6 bases outside the gene matches. CDR3 sequence reads: CATRDRNNYGYTF. In DNA, the CDR3 is TGTGCCACCCGGGACAGGAACAACTATGGCTACACCTTC.

This chain joins TRBV2 and TRBJ2-1, with 7 bases lining up with TRBD1. Per germline, CDR1 SNHLY and CDR2 FYNNEI. V dropped 7 bases and J dropped 6; count of bases not matched to a gene: 9. This CDR3 is 14 amino acids long. CDR3 amino acids: CASIPWSGGNEQFF. The CDR3 DNA is TGTGCCAGCATCCCATGGTCAGGGGGCAATGAGCAGTTCTTC.

The chain couples TRBV4-2 to TRBJ2-3; TRBD2 is a possible D gene (5 bases). V lost 6 bases to trimming and J lost 2 bases, with 18 bases between them. In germline, CDR1 is LGHNA, CDR2 YNFKEQ. The CDR3 sequence is 16 residues long. This chain's CDR3 is CASSLNFRDPTDTQYF. In nucleotides, the CDR3 is TGTGCCAGCAGTCTTAACTTCCGGGATCCCACAGATACGCAGTATTTT.

This clone is a singleton in its sample. The chain carries TRBV11-2 and TRBJ2-2; D possibly corresponds to TRBD2 (5 bases). V dropped 4 bases and J dropped 6 bases, with 18 bases sitting between them. CDR3 length: 16 amino acids. Germline lookup yields CDR1 SGHAT and CDR2 FQNNGV. CDR3 nucleotides: TGTGCCAGCAGCTCTATATCCGGGAAGATAGCCGGGGAGCTGTTTTTT. It yields the protein CASSSISGKIAGELFF.

This chain connects TRBV28 to TRBJ2-1, with D perhaps matching TRBD1 (6 bases). Per the germline V gene, CDR1 is MDHEN and CDR2 is SYDVKM. This CDR3 has 15 residues. V was cut by 4 bases and J by 8 bases, with 18 bases left in between. The CDR3 here is CASSSPTGKGHEQFF. In DNA form, the CDR3 reads TGTGCCAGCAGTTCCCCTACAGGGAAGGGGCATGAGCAGTTCTTC. Drawing the rest from reference TRBV28 and TRBJ2-1, the complete variable domain is DVKVTQSSRYLVKRTGEKVFLECVQDMDHENMFWYRQDPGLGLRLIYFSYDVKMKEKGDIPEGYSVSREKKERFSLILESASTNQTSMYLCASSSPTGKGHEQFFGPGTRLTVL.

The V and J genes are TRBV9 and TRBJ2-7; D is perhaps TRBD1 (7 bases). The CDR3 is 13 amino acids. Germline CDR1 SGDLS, CDR2 YYNGEE. V was trimmed by 0 bases and J by 6 bases, leaving 10 bases between them. Written as DNA, the CDR3 is TGTGCCAGCAGCGTAGGGCAGGGGGGCGAGCAGTACTTC. This encodes CASSVGQGGEQYF. The whole variable domain, filled in from reference TRBV9 and TRBJ2-7, reads DSGVTQTPKHLITATGQRVTLRCSPRSGDLSVYWYQQSLDQGLQFLIQYYNGEERAKGNILERFSAQQFPDLHSELNLSSLELGDSALYFCASSVGQGGEQYFGPGTRLTVT.

The CDR3 sequence is CASSSQGYEQFF. The CDR3 DNA follows: TGTGCCAGCAGCTCCCAGGGCTATGAGCAGTTCTTC. The rearrangement uses TRBV7-6 and TRBJ2-1; TRBD1 is a possible D gene (5 bases). The germline CDR1 and CDR2 sequences are SGHVS and FNYEAQ. V was trimmed by 4 bases and J by 8 bases, leaving 9 bases between them. The CDR3 totals 12 residues.

The chain links TRBV7-2 to TRBJ2-3; no definite D call. CDR3 length: 12 residues. V shed 6 bases and J shed 1 base, with 5 bases lying between them. CDR1 is SGHTA and CDR2 is FQGNSA in the germline V gene. CDR3: CASSLRTDTQYF. CDR3 sequence (DNA): TGTGCCAGCAGTCTCCGCACAGATACGCAGTATTTT.

The rearrangement uses TRBV9 and TRBJ1-3; D possibly corresponds to TRBD1 (6 bases). CDR1 SGDLS and CDR2 YYNGEE come from the germline V gene. V was clipped by 1 base and J by 4 bases, with 12 bases between them. The CDR3 spans 15 residues. The CDR3 is CASSVSTGSGNTIYF. The CDR3 bases are TGTGCCAGCAGCGTATCTACAGGGTCGGGAAACACCATATATTTT.

The chain is built from TRBV9 and TRBJ1-5; D remains ambiguous. This CDR3 region has 14 residues. Germline V CDR1 and CDR2: SGDLS, YYNGEE. The germline V and J ends were trimmed by 0 bases and 7 bases, with 11 bases remaining between them. The CDR3 reads CASSVGGIEQPQHF. DNA of the CDR3: TGTGCCAGCAGCGTAGGAGGGATTGAACAGCCCCAGCATTTT.

The chain joins TRBV18 to TRBJ2-1; 9 positions agree with TRBD2. The CDR3 runs to 13 residues. CDR1 KGHSH and CDR2 LQKENI come from the germline V gene. With 3 bases clipped from V and 8 bases from J, the junction kept 2 bases outside the gene matches. CDR3 amino acids: CASSPSGRDEQFF. CDR3 nucleotide sequence: TGTGCCAGCTCACCTAGCGGGAGAGATGAGCAGTTCTTC.